This T cell receptor (beta chain) was obtained from a study of blood T cell repertoires in COVID-19. Per the germline V gene, CDR1 is LGHNA and CDR2 is YNFKEQ. This CDR3 has 16 amino acids. Trimming took 0 bases from V and 0 from J, leaving 9 bases between them. Method: immunoSEQ multiplex PCR; TCRdb's copy keeps in-frame clones and lacks some. Altogether about 200,000 clones are present, approximately 85% being singletons, with the ten largest covering about a tenth. The sequence came from a human donor with active or convalescent COVID-19. The donor label of this sample is uncertain. The J gene is TRBJ1-3, the V gene TRBV4-2; TRBD1 might be the D (5 bases). What was sequenced was peripheral blood. CDR3 sequence reads: CASSQDRGDSGNTIYF. The CDR3 DNA is TGTGCCAGCAGCCAAGATCGGGGGGACTCTGGAAACACCATATATTTT.